Described below is a single TCR beta chain sequence and its context. This CDR3 is 15 amino acids long. V gave up 4 bases and J gave up 4 bases; unmatched junction bases: 7. In germline, CDR1 is LNHDA, CDR2 SQIVND (reference sequence). This sample was included in a study of blood T cell repertoires in COVID-19. Study information: Sample material is recorded as cDNA or gDNA derived from T cells, B-cell-depleted T cells, or PBMCs.

How the authors handled the data: Reference gene primers were amplified, and this amplification served to estimate nucleated cell counts. This table comes from immunoSEQ multiplex PCR, and its TCRdb copy is limited to in-frame clones, with some not included. That table supplies the V and J calls and clone size; D and trimming were determined from the DNA. The repertoire consists of around 41,000 clones, with about nine tenths occurring once and the leading ten covering 8% to 10%. Sample: peripheral blood. The origin of this receptor is an elderly woman with active COVID-19. This chain joins TRBV19 and TRBJ1-5, with TRBD1 matching over 7 bases. CDR3: CASSNTQGGNQPQHF. In nucleotides, the CDR3 is TGTGCCAGTAGTAACACCCAGGGGGGAAATCAGCCCCAGCATTTT.